The 11 T cell receptor beta chains given below trace back to one sample, sequenced in a study of blood T cells in healthy people across ages. Primers used in a second PCR of roughly 7 to 12 cycles were a sample-barcoded 5' primer and a J-beta primer mix. TCRdb reprocessed the 5' RACE reads with MiXCR, giving one entry per CDR3 protein. Of roughly 800,000 distinct CDR3 sequences listed, 58% were seen once; the top ten hold roughly 20%. Specimen: blood. Receptors originate from a man younger than 45 in good health.

The rearrangement uses TRBV2 and TRBJ2-1; 10 nucleotides line up with TRBD2. V dropped 3 bases and J dropped 4; count of bases not matched to a gene: 6. The CDR3 is 16 residues long. CDR1 is SNHLY, CDR2 FYNNEI, per germline. The CDR3 DNA reads as TGTGCCAGCAGTGAGAGAGCGGGAGGGGAATACAATGAGCAGTTCTTC. Translation: CASSERAGGEYNEQFF. Complete variable domain (other parts from reference TRBV2 and TRBJ2-1): EPEVTQTPSHQVTQMGQEVILRCVPISNHLYFYWYRQILGQKVEFLVSFYNNEISEKSEIFDDQFSVERPDGSNFTLKIRSTKLEDSAMYFCASSERAGGEYNEQFFGPGTRLTVL.

This CDR3 reads CASRVTRTDTQYF. As DNA, the CDR3 is TGTGCCAGCAGGGTTACCCGAACAGATACGCAGTATTTT. The J gene is TRBJ2-3, the V gene TRBV28; D not certain. The CDR3 is 13 residues long. Trimming took off 6 bases at V and 3 bases at J, with 10 bases between the two ends. Germline CDR1 and CDR2: MDHEN and SYDVKM.

The chain couples TRBV6-1 to TRBJ2-7, with D perhaps matching TRBD1 or TRBD2 (5 bases each). The end of the DNA is better explained by TRBJ2-5, so the J call may be wrong. CDR1 and CDR2 (germline): MNHNS, SASEGT. The CDR3 consists of 16 residues. The CDR3 nucleotides read TGTGCCAGCAGTGGGGCTCGCGGCTTGGGACGGGAGACCCAGTACTTC. Its protein is CASSGARGLGRETQYF.

The CDR3 reads CASGYRGPVYNEQFF. CDR3 in DNA: TGTGCCAGCGGATACAGGGGGCCCGTATACAATGAGCAGTTCTTC. This rearrangement joins TRBV6-5 to TRBJ2-1; 9 nucleotides agree with TRBD1. The CDR3 length is 15 residues. CDR1 is MNHEY, CDR2 SVGAGI, per germline. V trimming: 8 bases; J trimming: 4 bases; junction bases outside the gene matches: 9.

V usage is TRBV3-1 and J usage is TRBJ1-2; D unresolved. V was clipped by 3 bases and J by 8 bases, with 16 bases between them. This CDR3 is 14 amino acids long. Per germline, CDR1 LGHDT and CDR2 YNNKEL (reference sequence). Here the CDR3 DNA reads TGTGCCAGCAGCCAGACCGGGTCCCAGGAGGGCTACACCTTC. Protein product: CASSQTGSQEGYTF.

The rearrangement joins TRBV4-2 to TRBJ2-7; D perhaps matches TRBD2 (6 bases). With 7 bases removed from V and 7 bases from J, the gap between germline ends came to 23 bases. Germline V gene sequence: CDR1 LGHNA, CDR2 YNFKEQ. This CDR3 is 15 amino acids long. The CDR3 sequence is CASKQTAPDYNEQYF. CDR3 DNA: TGTGCCAGCAAGCAGACGGCGCCGGACTACAATGAGCAGTACTTC.

V usage is TRBV7-9 and J usage is TRBJ1-1, with 8 nucleotides matching TRBD1. J lost 5 bases, V lost 4 bases, and 12 bases had no gene match. CDR3 length equals 16 residues. Germline CDR1 SEHNR, CDR2 FQNEAQ (reference sequence). CDR3 DNA: TGTGCCAGCAGCTCCGGACCGGACAGGGCGGGAACTGAAGCTTTCTTT. It encodes CASSSGPDRAGTEAFF.

J is TRBJ2-1 and V is TRBV7-9; D is possibly TRBD1 (5 bases). Germline assignment: CDR1 SEHNR and CDR2 FQNEAQ (reference sequence). The V end was cut by 1 base, the J end by 1 base, with 11 bases between. This CDR3 is built from 16 residues. CDR3: CASSLGLRVSYNEQFF. The CDR3 coding sequence is TGTGCCAGCAGCTTAGGCCTCAGGGTATCCTACAATGAGCAGTTCTTC.

CDR3: CATGRESRTVQETQYF. CDR3 nucleotide sequence: TGTGCCACGGGTAGAGAGTCCCGGACAGTGCAAGAGACCCAGTACTTC. The V gene is TRBV15, the J gene TRBJ2-5, with D perhaps matching TRBD1 (6 bases). Deletions cut 9 bases from V and 2 bases from J, with 22 bases between. The CDR3 consists of 16 residues. Germline V gene sequence: CDR1 LNHNV, CDR2 YYDKDF (reference sequence).

J is TRBJ2-7 and V is TRBV7-2; the D gene could be TRBD1 or TRBD2 (6 bases each). TRBJ2-5 explains the end of the DNA better; the J call may be wrong. The CDR3 has 14 residues. The V gene's germline CDR1 is SGHTA and CDR2 FQGNSA. The CDR3, as DNA: TGTGCCAGCAGCGGAGGGGGTTCCCGGGAGACCCAGTACTTC. Its protein is CASSGGGSRETQYF.

The V and J genes are TRBV4-2 and TRBJ2-4; D ambiguous. Germline CDR1 reads LGHNA; CDR2 reads YNFKEQ. V was clipped by 2 bases and J by 8 bases, with 19 bases between them. CDR3 length equals 16 residues. The CDR3 spells CASSQKAGSPRDIQYF. In DNA form, the CDR3 reads TGTGCCAGCAGCCAAAAGGCCGGGTCCCCACGAGACATTCAGTACTTC.